These 31 T cell receptor beta chains originate from one sample sequenced in a study of T cells in tuberculosis. The data were produced by immunoSEQ multiplex PCR, yet TCRdb's version contains in-frame clones alone and is incomplete. Here the sample spans about 36,000 clones, over 90% being singletons. The sample comprised PBMCs. All receptors come from a donor between 10 and 29 years old with latent tuberculosis or without tuberculosis infection.

The chain uses TRBV10-3 and TRBJ1-2, with 12 bases that match TRBD1. The junction had 4 bases not matched to a gene; V was cut back by 8 bases and J by 3 bases. The CDR3 is 14 residues long. Germline lookup yields CDR1 ENHRY and CDR2 SYGVKD. CDR3 residues: CAIGGQGADYGYTF. The CDR3 DNA reads TGTGCCATCGGGGGACAGGGGGCAGACTATGGCTACACCTTC.

The chain joins TRBV6-1 to TRBJ1-2; D may be TRBD1 (5 bases). This CDR3 comprises 14 residues. Deletions cut 6 bases from V and 6 bases from J, with 17 bases between. Germline-derived CDR1 and CDR2 are MNHNS and SASEGT. The CDR3 protein is CASSGRGVTNGYTF. The DNA for the CDR3 is TGTGCCAGCAGCGGACGGGGGGTCACTAATGGCTACACCTTC.

This chain uses TRBV6-5 with TRBJ2-1, with TRBD2 matching over 10 bases. The CDR3 extends over 16 amino acids. The V gene end was trimmed by 0 bases and the J gene end by 13 bases; junction bases not matched to a gene: 12. Germline V CDR1 and CDR2: MNHEY, SVGAGI. Here the CDR3 reads CASSYSGWSGGAPQFF. DNA of the CDR3: TGTGCCAGCAGTTACTCAGGCTGGAGCGGGGGGGCCCCACAGTTCTTC.

The gene calls are TRBV9 and TRBJ1-2; 10 bases are a match to TRBD1. The CDR3 is made up of 14 amino acids. CDR1 SGDLS and CDR2 YYNGEE come from the germline V gene. The junction had 5 bases not matched to a gene; V was cut back by 4 bases and J by 5 bases. This CDR3 reads CASSIDRGQYGYTF. The CDR3, as DNA: TGTGCCAGCAGCATTGACAGGGGGCAGTATGGCTACACCTTC.

The sample holds one count of this clone. The V call is TRBV5-1, the J call TRBJ1-2, with no clear D. The CDR3 length is 14 residues. Trimming took 2 bases from V and 4 from J, leaving 12 bases between them. The germline CDR1 and CDR2 sequences are SGHRS and YFSETQ. CDR3 coding DNA: TGCGCCAGCAGCTTAAACCCGCGGGGCTATGGCTACACCTTC. It encodes CASSLNPRGYGYTF.

The V call is TRBV12-5, the J call TRBJ2-4; 16 bases are a match to TRBD2. V shed 4 bases and J 2 bases; nucleotides not matched to a gene: 2. The CDR3 consists of 17 residues. Germline V CDR1 and CDR2: LGHNT, FRNRAP. The CDR3 DNA sequence: TGTGCTAGTGGTTCGGGACTAGCGGGGGGGTCCAAAAACATTCAGTACTTC. This translates into CASGSGLAGGSKNIQYF.

A single count supports this clone. The V call is TRBV19, the J call TRBJ1-4; D uncertain. Germline CDR1 LNHDA, CDR2 SQIVND (reference sequence). The CDR3 totals 16 residues. The ends were cut back, 3 bases at V and 4 bases at J, with 15 bases in the middle. The DNA of the CDR3 is TGTGCCAGTAGTATGTGTATGACGGAGTTTAATGAAAAACTGTTTTTT. Translating gives CASSMCMTEFNEKLFF.

This clone came up once. V is TRBV5-6 and J is TRBJ1-2; the D is unclear. CDR1 SGHDT and CDR2 YYEEEE come from the germline V gene. The CDR3 runs 15 residues. Trimming removed 3 bases at V and 4 bases at J, with 16 bases between. The CDR3 region has the DNA TGTGCCAGCAGCTCGGGAATTAACCCATCCTATGGCTACACCTTC. The encoded protein is CASSSGINPSYGYTF.

The rearrangement links TRBV4-3 to TRBJ1-2, with 9 nucleotides matching TRBD1. Germline CDR1 LGHNA, CDR2 YSLEER. The CDR3 runs 17 residues. The V segment lost 3 bases and the J segment 8 bases; nucleotides outside the gene matches: 16. CDR3 in amino acids: CASSHGLTGGLSNGYTF. CDR3 nucleotide sequence: TGCGCCAGCAGCCATGGGCTAACAGGGGGCTTATCCAACGGCTACACCTTC.

The chain links TRBV5-1 to TRBJ1-2; 9 bases match TRBD1. V lost 5 bases to trimming and J lost 8 bases; unmatched junction nucleotides: 7. Germline CDR1 SGHRS, CDR2 YFSETQ. The CDR3 has 13 residues. CDR3 in DNA: TGCGCCAGCAGTTGGGGACAGGGTAGAGGCTACACCTTC. It translates to CASSWGQGRGYTF.

V is TRBV5-5 and J is TRBJ1-5; D is uncertain. V gave up 2 bases and J gave up 5 bases, with 14 bases separating them. Germline V gene lookup returns CDR1 SGHKS and CDR2 YYEKEE (reference sequence). This CDR3 comprises 15 residues. DNA of the CDR3: TGTGCCAGCAGCTTAAGCGGGGTCCTACATCAGCCCCAGCATTTT. As protein: CASSLSGVLHQPQHF.

V is TRBV9 and J is TRBJ1-1, with D perhaps TRBD1 (5 bases). The germline V gene has CDR1 SGDLS and CDR2 YYNGEE. Trimming cost V 0 bases and J 4 bases, with 13 bases left between them. This CDR3 has 15 amino acids. The CDR3 region is CASSVVGGESTEAFF. CDR3 nucleotide sequence: TGTGCCAGCAGCGTAGTTGGGGGGGAGAGCACTGAAGCTTTCTTT.

V gene TRBV6-6 combines with J gene TRBJ1-1; 8 nucleotides match TRBD1. Trimming removed 4 bases from V and 4 bases from J; junction bases left unmatched: 5. Germline V gene sequence: CDR1 MNHNY, CDR2 SVGAGI (reference sequence). This CDR3 has 14 residues. CDR3 sequence: CASSSRTGSTEAFF. CDR3 nucleotide sequence: TGTGCCAGCAGTTCCCGGACAGGGTCCACTGAAGCTTTCTTT.

This chain links TRBV5-6 with TRBJ1-3; no firm D call. Germline V lookup: CDR1 SGHDT, CDR2 YYEEEE. Trimming pared 1 base from V and 6 bases from J, leaving 14 bases between. The CDR3 covers 15 residues. The CDR3: CASSLLLGLENTIYF. The DNA of the CDR3 is TGTGCCAGCAGCTTGCTTCTGGGCCTGGAAAACACCATATATTTT.

V usage is TRBV30 and J usage is TRBJ1-4; D gene ambiguous. The CDR3 extends over 13 amino acids. The ends were cut back, 1 base at V and 5 bases at J, with 8 bases in the middle. Germline CDR1 GTSNPN, CDR2 SVGIG (reference sequence). The CDR3 sequence: CAWSGRINEKLFF. CDR3 DNA sequence: TGTGCCTGGAGTGGGCGGATCAATGAAAAACTGTTTTTT.

DNA of the CDR3: TGTGCCACCCATCTGGGAGGGGGAATAGATGAGCAGTTCTTC. This translates into CATHLGGGIDEQFF. V usage is TRBV5-6 and J usage is TRBJ2-1; a possible D gene is TRBD2 (7 bases). Germline loops: CDR1 SGHDT, CDR2 YYEEEE. The CDR3 loop spans 14 amino acids. With 9 bases removed from V and 8 bases from J, the gap between germline ends came to 21 bases.

The gene calls are TRBV6-1 and TRBJ1-5; D uncertain. The CDR3 consists of 15 residues. Germline CDR1 reads MNHNS; CDR2 reads SASEGT. V lost 3 bases, J lost 7 bases, and 16 bases lay in between. CDR3 loop: CASSEERVPRQPQHF. CDR3 DNA: TGTGCCAGCAGTGAGGAGAGGGTGCCGCGGCAGCCCCAGCATTTT.

V and J are TRBV5-1 and TRBJ2-3, with 8 bases identical to TRBD2. The J segment lost 5 bases and the V segment lost 0 bases, leaving 5 bases of the junction unmatched. The CDR3 loop spans 15 amino acids. Germline values: CDR1 SGHRS, CDR2 YFSETQ. CDR3: CASSLAGGLLDTQYF. CDR3 nucleotides: TGCGCCAGCAGCTTGGCGGGGGGGCTATTAGATACGCAGTATTTT.

The gene calls are TRBV15 and TRBJ2-7; 8 positions match TRBD1. In germline, CDR1 is LNHNV, CDR2 YYDKDF (reference sequence). The V segment lost 3 bases and the J segment 2 bases; nucleotides outside the gene matches: 3. This CDR3 region has 14 residues. The CDR3 nucleotides are TGTGCCACCAGCAGCCTGGGACAGGCCTACGAGCAGTACTTC. It encodes CATSSLGQAYEQYF.

V and J are TRBV6-1 and TRBJ2-3, with 12 positions matching TRBD2. V was pared by 4 bases and J by 4 bases, with 3 bases of the junction left unmatched. Germline V gives CDR1 MNHNS, CDR2 SASEGT. The CDR3 spans 15 residues. CDR3 sequence (DNA): TGTGCCAGCAGTGCCCTAGCGGGGGGGCCAGATACGCAGTATTTT. It yields the protein CASSALAGGPDTQYF.

V gene TRBV2 combines with J gene TRBJ2-2; D remains ambiguous. CDR3 length: 14 residues. V gave up 6 bases and J gave up 1 base, with 9 bases separating them. Looked up from germline, CDR1 is SNHLY and CDR2 is FYNNEI. CDR3 nucleotides: TGTGCCAGCAGCGACAAAAGGAACACCGGGGAGCTGTTTTTT. This gives the protein CASSDKRNTGELFF.

The chain combines TRBV27 with TRBJ1-2, with TRBD1 as a possible D gene (6 bases). Deletions cut 5 bases from V and 7 bases from J, with 20 bases between. The germline gives CDR1 MNHEY, CDR2 SMNVEV (reference sequence). The length of the CDR3 is 15 residues. The CDR3 region has the DNA TGTGCCAGCAGTCGAACCCGGGGGGGGGCGGGTGGCTACACCTTC. Protein sequence: CASSRTRGGAGGYTF.

V gene TRBV5-6 combines with J gene TRBJ1-6; 11 bases agree with TRBD1. Germline loops: CDR1 SGHDT, CDR2 YYEEEE. CDR3 length: 14 residues. Trimming cost V 5 bases and J 10 bases; bases outside gene matches: 5. The CDR3 loop reads CASRPGTGGSPLHF. The CDR3 DNA sequence: TGTGCCAGCAGGCCCGGGACAGGGGGATCACCCCTCCACTTT.

The J gene is TRBJ2-1, the V gene TRBV4-3, with a weak D call TRBD2 (5 bases). V lost 2 bases to trimming and J lost 7 bases, with 9 bases between them. This CDR3 is 13 amino acids long. Germline CDR1 reads LGHNA; CDR2 reads YSLEER. For the CDR3, the DNA is TGCGCCAGCAGCCAACAAACTAGAAATGAGCAGTTCTTC. It codes for CASSQQTRNEQFF.

This clone was found once. V gene TRBV5-1 combines with J gene TRBJ1-3, with 8 bases aligning to TRBD1. The CDR3 consists of 16 residues. Germline loops: CDR1 SGHRS, CDR2 YFSETQ. Trimming at V came to 4 bases and at J to 1 base, leaving 7 bases not matched to a gene. CDR3 region: CASSPKTGESGNTIYF. In DNA, the CDR3 is TGCGCCAGCAGCCCCAAGACAGGGGAATCTGGAAACACCATATATTTT.

The chain carries TRBV6-5 and TRBJ2-3; unclear D gene. Germline CDR1 MNHEY, CDR2 SVGAGI. V shed 6 bases and J shed 0 bases, with 13 bases lying between them. This CDR3 contains 15 residues. For the CDR3, the DNA is TGTGCCAGCAGATCCACCCGGGTGAGCACAGATACGCAGTATTTT. Residues: CASRSTRVSTDTQYF.

This chain joins TRBV5-4 and TRBJ2-7; D perhaps matches TRBD2 (7 bases). The CDR3 totals 15 residues. The germline V and J ends were trimmed by 3 bases and 5 bases, with 18 bases remaining between them. From germline, CDR1 is SGHNT and CDR2 YYREEE (reference sequence). CDR3 DNA: TGTGCCAGCAGCTCGCCGAGGGGGGGCAGGGACGAGCAGTACTTC. Translated: CASSSPRGGRDEQYF.

The chain joins TRBV5-6 to TRBJ1-2, with TRBD1 matching 10 bases. V trimming: 4 bases; J trimming: 7 bases; junction bases outside the gene matches: 4. CDR1 and CDR2 (germline): SGHDT, YYEEEE. This CDR3 spans 13 amino acids. CDR3 sequence (DNA): TGTGCCAGCAGCCCGACAGGGGGCGGTGGCTACACCTTC. This encodes CASSPTGGGGYTF.

This chain links TRBV4-3 with TRBJ1-1, with 7 bases aligning to TRBD1. This CDR3 is built from 19 residues. The junction had 19 bases not matched to a gene; V was cut back by 0 bases and J by 6 bases. The germline CDR1 and CDR2 sequences are LGHNA and YSLEER. CDR3 coding DNA: TGCGCCAGCAGCCAAGATTTCCCGACCGGGACAGAAAAATCCTCTGAAGCTTTCTTT. Protein: CASSQDFPTGTEKSSEAFF.

The rearrangement joins TRBV4-1 to TRBJ2-5; D may be TRBD2 (6 bases). V was clipped by 0 bases and J by 5 bases, with 16 bases between them. The CDR3 extends over 16 amino acids. Looked up from germline, CDR1 is MGHRA and CDR2 is YSYEKL. The CDR3 DNA reads as TGCGCCAGCAGCCAAGAGGGGGACTCGACTCATGAGACCCAGTACTTC. Translated: CASSQEGDSTHETQYF.

The chain uses TRBV4-1 and TRBJ1-1, with D perhaps matching TRBD1 (6 bases). The CDR3 sequence is 14 residues long. The germline CDR1 and CDR2 sequences are MGHRA and YSYEKL. V lost 3 bases, J lost 1 base, and 9 bases lay in between. As DNA, the CDR3 is TGCGCCAGCAGCCATCCGGGACAGAACACTGAAGCTTTCTTT. This encodes CASSHPGQNTEAFF.